Listed below are T cell receptor beta chains from one sample, sequenced in a study of blood T cell repertoires in COVID-19. Here immunoSEQ multiplex PCR was the method, and the copy in TCRdb shows in-frame clones only, minus some. Here the sample spans a few hundred thousand clones, approximately 83% being singletons. The sequencing input was peripheral blood. These receptors were taken from a man between 25 and 39 years old who had recovered from COVID-19. Each CDR3 is given with its conserved first and last residue. The order of the fields is D gene, J gene, V gene, clone size, CDR3 protein, CDR3 DNA. D genes are given only for firm matches. Only some rows state a clone size, as once, few, many or a class for expanded clones.

>.|TRBJ2-1|TRBV6-1|.
CASSEAEGSPYNEQFF
TGTGCCAGCAGTGAAGCGGAGGGGTCCCCCTACAATGAGCAGTTCTTC
>.|TRBJ1-4|TRBV19|.
CASSTDRSTNEKLFF
TGTGCCAGTAGTACTGACAGATCAACTAATGAAAAACTGTTTTTT
>TRBD1|TRBJ1-1|TRBV10-2|.
CASSLLQGGEAFF
TGCGCCAGCAGTTTACTGCAGGGGGGTGAAGCTTTCTTT
>.|TRBJ2-2|TRBV5-6|.
CASSLQGVAGELFF
TGTGCCAGCAGCTTGCAGGGCGTTGCCGGGGAGCTGTTTTTT
>TRBD1|TRBJ2-5|TRBV7-8|.
CASSLGTDRAQLETQYF
TGTGCCAGCAGCTTAGGGACGGACAGGGCCCAACTAGAGACCCAGTACTTC
>.|TRBJ2-5|TRBV5-1|.
CASSMDPTGETQYF
TGCGCCAGCAGCATGGACCCGACTGGAGAGACCCAGTACTTC
>TRBD2|TRBJ2-1|TRBV5-4|.
CASSLVVAGLGDEQFF
TGTGCCAGCAGCTTGGTGGTAGCGGGGCTCGGAGATGAGCAGTTCTTC
>TRBD2|TRBJ2-2|TRBV9|few
CASSVTPGLAGKTGELFF
TGTGCCAGCAGCGTAACTCCCGGACTAGCGGGAAAGACCGGGGAGCTGTTTTTT
>.|TRBJ1-1|TRBV5-1|.
CASSLTQGGVMNTEAFF
TGCGCCAGCAGCTTGACTCAGGGAGGGGTGATGAACACTGAAGCTTTCTTT
>.|TRBJ1-6|TRBV19|.
CASTPGLQFSPLHF
TGTGCCAGCACACCGGGACTACAGTTTTCACCCCTCCACTTT
>TRBD1|TRBJ1-1|TRBV5-8|.
CASSLGTGGTEAFF
TGTGCCAGCAGCTTGGGGACAGGGGGCACTGAAGCTTTCTTT
>.|TRBJ1-2|TRBV7-6|.
CASSLYLGGGDGYTF
TGTGCCAGCAGCTTATACTTAGGGGGAGGGGATGGCTACACCTTC
>TRBD1|TRBJ1-5|TRBV2|.
CASRGDSPQPQHF
TGTGCCAGCAGGGGGGACAGTCCTCAGCCCCAGCATTTT
>.|TRBJ2-7|TRBV10-3|.
CAISDLLAEQYF
TGTGCCATCAGTGATCTTCTGGCCGAGCAGTACTTC
>.|TRBJ1-5|TRBV5-8|.
CASSLTGTMIQPQHF
TGTGCCAGCAGCTTAACCGGGACAATGATTCAGCCCCAGCATTTT
>.|TRBJ2-2|TRBV11-3|.
CASRRGAGELFF
TGTGCCAGCAGACGGGGAGCCGGGGAGCTGTTTTTT
>.|TRBJ2-3|TRBV2|.
CASSEEVGRGSTDTQYF
TGTGCCAGCAGTGAAGAGGTGGGCCGGGGGAGCACAGATACGCAGTATTTT
>TRBD2|TRBJ2-5|TRBV11-2|.
CASSLDSAGGQSQYF
TGTGCCAGCAGCTTAGATTCAGCGGGGGGGCAATCCCAGTACTTC
>TRBD2|TRBJ2-3|TRBV5-8|.
CASSLARTSGGTDTQYF
TGTGCCAGCAGCTTGGCAAGGACTAGCGGGGGAACAGATACGCAGTATTTT
>TRBD1|TRBJ1-1|TRBV28|.
CASWTGGFYRTEAFF
TGTGCCAGCTGGACAGGGGGCTTTTATCGCACTGAAGCTTTCTTT
>.|TRBJ1-3|TRBV6-1|.
CASSERPGDTIYF
TGTGCCAGCAGTGAACGACCCGGGGACACCATATATTTT
>.|TRBJ1-6|TRBV3-1/TRBV3-2|.
CASSQVLTDSPLHF
TGTGCCAGCAGCCAAGTACTCACTGATTCACCCCTCCACTTT
>TRBD2|TRBJ2-5|TRBV29-1|.
CSVRRAGGRETQYF
TGCAGCGTTCGTCGAGCGGGGGGGAGGGAGACCCAGTACTTC
>.|TRBJ2-3|TRBV3-1/TRBV3-2|once
CASSQDFGREYF
TGTGCCAGCAGCCAAGATTTTGGGCGTGAATATTTT
>.|TRBJ1-3|TRBV19|.
CASRSPVSGNTIYF
TGTGCCAGTAGGTCCCCAGTCTCTGGAAACACCATATATTTT
>TRBD2|TRBJ2-3|TRBV6-5|.
CASSYSAGGNTDTQYF
TGTGCCAGCAGTTACTCGGCGGGGGGAAACACAGATACGCAGTATTTT
>TRBD2|TRBJ2-5|TRBV7-7|.
CASSFRLAGGETQYF
TGTGCCAGCAGCTTCCGACTAGCGGGGGGAGAGACCCAGTACTTC
>.|TRBJ1-1|TRBV28|.
CASSTAGLILNTEAFF
TGTGCCAGCAGTACCGCGGGACTCATATTGAACACTGAAGCTTTCTTT
>TRBD2|TRBJ2-1|TRBV7-6|.
CASSRTSGAKNEQFF
TGTGCCAGCAGCAGGACTAGCGGGGCCAAAAATGAGCAGTTCTTC
>TRBD1|TRBJ2-6|TRBV5-1|.
CASSPGQGPSGANVLTF
TGCGCCAGCAGTCCGGGACAGGGACCCTCTGGGGCCAACGTCCTGACTTTC
>TRBD1|TRBJ2-5|TRBV6-6|.
CASSWGGTGGWETQYF
TGTGCCAGCAGCTGGGGAGGGACAGGGGGCTGGGAGACCCAGTACTTC
>TRBD2|TRBJ2-3|TRBV7-2|.
CASSSSPSGGCYF
TGTGCCAGCAGCTCCTCGCCCAGCGGGGGGTGTTATTTT
>.|TRBJ2-5|TRBV14|.
CASVGSERAQETQYF
TGTGCCAGTGTGGGTTCTGAGCGGGCACAAGAGACCCAGTACTTC
>.|TRBJ2-3|TRBV11-2|.
CASSLVATSTDTQYF
TGTGCCAGCAGCTTAGTAGCCACTAGCACAGATACGCAGTATTTT
>TRBD2|TRBJ2-1|TRBV10-3|.
CAIRLGLAVGNEQFF
TGTGCCATCAGGTTAGGACTAGCGGTCGGCAATGAGCAGTTCTTC
>TRBD1|TRBJ1-4|TRBV6-1|.
CASSEQGEGNEKLFF
TGTGCCAGCAGTGAACAGGGGGAAGGGAATGAAAAACTGTTTTTT
>TRBD1|TRBJ1-4|TRBV20-1|.
CSASSPQGADEKLFF
TGCAGTGCTAGTTCCCCCCAGGGGGCCGATGAAAAACTGTTTTTT
>TRBD1|TRBJ1-2|TRBV5-1|once
CASSPPGTAESGGYTF
TGCGCCAGCAGCCCCCCAGGGACAGCTGAGTCGGGGGGCTACACCTTC
>.|TRBJ1-6|TRBV3-1/TRBV3-2|.
CASSPGGHGNRNSPLHF
TGTGCCAGCAGCCCGGGGGGACACGGGAACCGTAATTCACCCCTCCACTTT
>TRBD1|TRBJ1-4|TRBV3-1/TRBV3-2|few
CASSPEGQGEEKLFF
TGTGCCAGCAGCCCAGAGGGACAGGGGGAAGAAAAACTGTTTTTT
>.|TRBJ2-7|TRBV6-6|.
CASKDIKGVREQYF
TGTGCCAGCAAGGATATAAAGGGGGTTCGCGAGCAGTACTTC
>.|TRBJ1-1|TRBV11-2|.
CASSLGQGGTEAFF
TGTGCCAGCAGCTTGGGCCAAGGAGGCACTGAAGCTTTCTTT
>TRBD2|TRBJ2-3|TRBV10-3|.
CAIGASGGGLDTQYF
TGTGCCATCGGGGCTAGCGGGGGGGGACTGGATACGCAGTATTTT
>TRBD1|TRBJ1-3|TRBV19|.
CASSLQGSGNTIYF
TGTGCCAGTAGTCTACAGGGGTCTGGAAACACCATATATTTT
>.|TRBJ1-1|TRBV19|.
CASSIDLGSEAFF
TGTGCCAGTAGTATAGATCTCGGGAGTGAAGCTTTCTTT
>.|TRBJ1-4|TRBV29-1|.
CSVQVGNEKLFF
TGCAGCGTTCAGGTCGGCAACGAAAAACTGTTTTTT
>.|TRBJ1-2|TRBV5-1|.
CASRGSGNYGYTF
TGCGCCAGCCGAGGGAGCGGAAACTATGGCTACACCTTC
>TRBD2|TRBJ2-1|TRBV5-1|.
CASSPGTSGGDEQFF
TGCGCCAGCAGCCCCGGGACTAGCGGGGGCGATGAGCAGTTCTTC
>.|TRBJ1-3|TRBV19|.
CASRAQGRSGNTIYF
TGTGCCAGTAGGGCACAGGGCCGGTCTGGAAACACCATATATTTT
>TRBD1|TRBJ1-1|TRBV25-1|few
CASSEQGAGTEAFF
TGTGCCAGCAGTGAACAGGGGGCGGGAACTGAAGCTTTCTTT
>.|TRBJ2-5|TRBV6-2/TRBV6-3|.
CASSSVSRGETQYF
TGTGCCAGCAGTTCGGTCAGTCGAGGGGAGACCCAGTACTTC
>.|TRBJ2-3|TRBV7-6|.
CASSSLVFGGMDTQYF
TGTGCCAGCAGCTCGCTAGTTTTTGGGGGGATGGATACGCAGTATTTT
>TRBD1|TRBJ2-7|TRBV4-1|.
CASSQEGDRGFKIHSYEQYF
TGCGCCAGCAGCCAAGAGGGAGACAGGGGGTTCAAGATACACTCCTACGAGCAGTACTTC
>.|TRBJ1-5|TRBV3-1/TRBV3-2|.
CASSQLSGSNQPQHF
TGTGCCAGCAGCCAACTTTCGGGGAGCAATCAGCCCCAGCATTTT
>.|TRBJ2-7|TRBV29-1|once
CSVEGGGPGCEQYF
TGCAGCGTTGAAGGGGGGGGCCCCGGGTGCGAGCAGTACTTC